This TCR beta chain was captured in a study of cytomegalovirus exposure and HLA in healthy donors. Study-level points and caveats: The authors judged a highly shared variant cluster likely a sequencing artifact.

PCR amplification relied on 60 Vbeta primers (plus 13 Jbeta primers). TCRdb keeps only in-frame clones here, not all; method: immunoSEQ multiplex PCR. The table includes around 280,000 clones, around 90% detected once. A note on this clone: The antigen is unknown.

V shed 5 bases and J 3 bases; nucleotides not matched to a gene: 5. This CDR3 has 15 amino acids. Germline CDR1 reads KGHSH; CDR2 reads LQKENI. The TCR originated in a woman in her late teens or twenties in good health and CMV-seronegative. The sample consisted of PBMCs. V and J are TRBV18 and TRBJ1-5; 9 bases align to TRBD1. CDR3 sequence reads: CASSDRTGVNQPQHF. CDR3 coding DNA: TGTGCCAGCTCAGACAGGACAGGGGTCAATCAGCCCCAGCATTTT.